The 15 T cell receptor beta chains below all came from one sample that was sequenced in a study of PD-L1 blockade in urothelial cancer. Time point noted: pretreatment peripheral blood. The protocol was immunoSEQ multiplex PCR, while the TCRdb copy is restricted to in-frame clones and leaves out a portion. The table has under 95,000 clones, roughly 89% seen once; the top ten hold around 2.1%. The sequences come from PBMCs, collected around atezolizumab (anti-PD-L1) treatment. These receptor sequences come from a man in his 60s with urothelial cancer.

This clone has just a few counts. The CDR3 reads CASSLVGTGANIQYF. For the CDR3, the DNA is TGTGCCAGCAGCTTAGTAGGGACAGGGGCGAACATTCAGTACTTC. The chain joins TRBV7-2 to TRBJ2-4, with 10 bases identical to TRBD1. From germline, CDR1 is SGHTA and CDR2 FQGNSA. CDR3 size: 15 residues. The V segment lost 1 base and the J segment 7 bases; nucleotides outside the gene matches: 4.

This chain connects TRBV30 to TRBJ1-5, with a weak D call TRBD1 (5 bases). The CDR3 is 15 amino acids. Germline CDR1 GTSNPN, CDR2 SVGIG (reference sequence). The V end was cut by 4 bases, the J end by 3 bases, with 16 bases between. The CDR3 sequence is CAWKVGGVNNQPQHF. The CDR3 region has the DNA TGTGCCTGGAAGGTGGGGGGGGTTAACAATCAGCCCCAGCATTTT.

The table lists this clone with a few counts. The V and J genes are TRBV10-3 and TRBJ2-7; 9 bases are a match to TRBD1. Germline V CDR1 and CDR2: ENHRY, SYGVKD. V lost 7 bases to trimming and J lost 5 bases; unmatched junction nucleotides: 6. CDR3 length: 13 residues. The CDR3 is CAIKPGQGNEQYF. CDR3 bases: TGTGCCATCAAACCGGGACAGGGCAACGAGCAGTACTTC.

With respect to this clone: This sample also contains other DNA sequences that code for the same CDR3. CDR3 residues: CASRGQGRETQYF. The CDR3 nucleotides read TGTGCCAGCAGAGGACAGGGGCGGGAGACCCAGTACTTC. The chain employs TRBV6-1 and TRBJ2-5; 9 bases line up with TRBD1. CDR3 size: 13 residues. The junction had 4 bases not matched to a gene; V was cut back by 6 bases and J by 5 bases. The germline CDR1 and CDR2 sequences are MNHNS and SASEGT.

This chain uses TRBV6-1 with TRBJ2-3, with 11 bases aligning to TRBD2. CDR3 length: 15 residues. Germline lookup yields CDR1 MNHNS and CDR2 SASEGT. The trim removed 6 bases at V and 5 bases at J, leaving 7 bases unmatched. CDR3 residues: CASRPLAGGVDTQYF. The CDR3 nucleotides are TGTGCCAGCAGACCCCTAGCGGGAGGCGTAGATACGCAGTATTTT.

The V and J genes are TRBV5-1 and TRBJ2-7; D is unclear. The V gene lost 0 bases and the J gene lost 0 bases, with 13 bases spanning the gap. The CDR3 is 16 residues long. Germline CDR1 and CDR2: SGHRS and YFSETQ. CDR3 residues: CASSLGSGLSSYEQYF. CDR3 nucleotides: TGCGCCAGCAGCTTGGGGTCAGGCCTAAGCTCCTACGAGCAGTACTTC.

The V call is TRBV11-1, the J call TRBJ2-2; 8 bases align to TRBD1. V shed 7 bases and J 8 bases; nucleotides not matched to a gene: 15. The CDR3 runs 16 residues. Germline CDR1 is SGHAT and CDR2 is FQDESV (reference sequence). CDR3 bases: TGTGCCAGCACCGCGTCCGGGCAGGGGGCAAGGGGGGAGCTGTTTTTT. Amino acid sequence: CASTASGQGARGELFF.

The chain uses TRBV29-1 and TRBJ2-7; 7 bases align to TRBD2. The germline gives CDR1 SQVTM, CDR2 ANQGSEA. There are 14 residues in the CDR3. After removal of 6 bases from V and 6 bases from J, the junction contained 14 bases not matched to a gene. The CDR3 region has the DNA TGCAGCGTCGTCATGGTGCAGTCGGGGGGCGAGCAGTACTTC. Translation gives CSVVMVQSGGEQYF.

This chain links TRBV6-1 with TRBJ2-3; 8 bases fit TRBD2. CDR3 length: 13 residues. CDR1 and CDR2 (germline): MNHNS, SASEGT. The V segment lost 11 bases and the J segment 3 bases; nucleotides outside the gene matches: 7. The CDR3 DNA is TGTGCCGCGCAAGCGGGGGCTACAGATACGCAGTATTTT. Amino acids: CAAQAGATDTQYF.

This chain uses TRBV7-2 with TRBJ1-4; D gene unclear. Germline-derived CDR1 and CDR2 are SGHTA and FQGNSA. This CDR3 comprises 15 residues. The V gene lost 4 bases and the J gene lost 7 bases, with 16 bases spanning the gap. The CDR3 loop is CASSSSSGFGEKLFF. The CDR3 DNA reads TGTGCCAGCAGCTCTAGCTCGGGGTTTGGTGAAAAACTGTTTTTT.

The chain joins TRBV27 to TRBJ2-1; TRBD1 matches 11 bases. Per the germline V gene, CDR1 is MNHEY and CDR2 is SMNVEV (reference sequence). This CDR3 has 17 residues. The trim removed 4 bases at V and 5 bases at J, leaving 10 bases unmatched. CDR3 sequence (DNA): TGTGCCAGCAGTTCCACGGACAGGGGGCCGATAGACAATGAGCAGTTCTTC. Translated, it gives CASSSTDRGPIDNEQFF.

Here the CDR3 DNA reads TGTGCCAGCAGCGCTTTAGCGGGTTCCGGATACAATGAGCAGTTCTTC. As protein: CASSALAGSGYNEQFF. The chain couples TRBV9 to TRBJ2-1, with 7 positions matching TRBD2. The CDR3 covers 16 residues. V trimming: 3 bases; J trimming: 4 bases; junction bases outside the gene matches: 10. CDR1 and CDR2 from the germline V gene are SGDLS and YYNGEE.

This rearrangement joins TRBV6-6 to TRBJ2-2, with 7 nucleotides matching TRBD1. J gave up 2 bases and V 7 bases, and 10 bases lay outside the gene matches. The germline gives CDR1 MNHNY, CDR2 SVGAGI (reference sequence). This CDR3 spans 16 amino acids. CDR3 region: CASTDLGQTNTGELFF. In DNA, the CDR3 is TGTGCCAGCACCGACCTGGGACAGACTAACACCGGGGAGCTGTTTTTT.

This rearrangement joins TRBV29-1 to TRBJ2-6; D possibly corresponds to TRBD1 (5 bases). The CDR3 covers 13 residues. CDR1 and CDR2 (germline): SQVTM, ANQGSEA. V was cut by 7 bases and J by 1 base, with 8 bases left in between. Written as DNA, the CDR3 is TGCAGCGCGACAGCGTCTGGGGCCAACGTCCTGACTTTC. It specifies CSATASGANVLTF.

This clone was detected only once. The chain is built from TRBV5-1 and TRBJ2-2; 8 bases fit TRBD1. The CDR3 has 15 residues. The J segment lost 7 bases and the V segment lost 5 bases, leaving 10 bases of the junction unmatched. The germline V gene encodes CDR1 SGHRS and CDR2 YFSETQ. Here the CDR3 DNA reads TGCGCCAGCAGTACGACAGGGGAGTCGAGCGGGGAGCTGTTTTTT. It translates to CASSTTGESSGELFF.